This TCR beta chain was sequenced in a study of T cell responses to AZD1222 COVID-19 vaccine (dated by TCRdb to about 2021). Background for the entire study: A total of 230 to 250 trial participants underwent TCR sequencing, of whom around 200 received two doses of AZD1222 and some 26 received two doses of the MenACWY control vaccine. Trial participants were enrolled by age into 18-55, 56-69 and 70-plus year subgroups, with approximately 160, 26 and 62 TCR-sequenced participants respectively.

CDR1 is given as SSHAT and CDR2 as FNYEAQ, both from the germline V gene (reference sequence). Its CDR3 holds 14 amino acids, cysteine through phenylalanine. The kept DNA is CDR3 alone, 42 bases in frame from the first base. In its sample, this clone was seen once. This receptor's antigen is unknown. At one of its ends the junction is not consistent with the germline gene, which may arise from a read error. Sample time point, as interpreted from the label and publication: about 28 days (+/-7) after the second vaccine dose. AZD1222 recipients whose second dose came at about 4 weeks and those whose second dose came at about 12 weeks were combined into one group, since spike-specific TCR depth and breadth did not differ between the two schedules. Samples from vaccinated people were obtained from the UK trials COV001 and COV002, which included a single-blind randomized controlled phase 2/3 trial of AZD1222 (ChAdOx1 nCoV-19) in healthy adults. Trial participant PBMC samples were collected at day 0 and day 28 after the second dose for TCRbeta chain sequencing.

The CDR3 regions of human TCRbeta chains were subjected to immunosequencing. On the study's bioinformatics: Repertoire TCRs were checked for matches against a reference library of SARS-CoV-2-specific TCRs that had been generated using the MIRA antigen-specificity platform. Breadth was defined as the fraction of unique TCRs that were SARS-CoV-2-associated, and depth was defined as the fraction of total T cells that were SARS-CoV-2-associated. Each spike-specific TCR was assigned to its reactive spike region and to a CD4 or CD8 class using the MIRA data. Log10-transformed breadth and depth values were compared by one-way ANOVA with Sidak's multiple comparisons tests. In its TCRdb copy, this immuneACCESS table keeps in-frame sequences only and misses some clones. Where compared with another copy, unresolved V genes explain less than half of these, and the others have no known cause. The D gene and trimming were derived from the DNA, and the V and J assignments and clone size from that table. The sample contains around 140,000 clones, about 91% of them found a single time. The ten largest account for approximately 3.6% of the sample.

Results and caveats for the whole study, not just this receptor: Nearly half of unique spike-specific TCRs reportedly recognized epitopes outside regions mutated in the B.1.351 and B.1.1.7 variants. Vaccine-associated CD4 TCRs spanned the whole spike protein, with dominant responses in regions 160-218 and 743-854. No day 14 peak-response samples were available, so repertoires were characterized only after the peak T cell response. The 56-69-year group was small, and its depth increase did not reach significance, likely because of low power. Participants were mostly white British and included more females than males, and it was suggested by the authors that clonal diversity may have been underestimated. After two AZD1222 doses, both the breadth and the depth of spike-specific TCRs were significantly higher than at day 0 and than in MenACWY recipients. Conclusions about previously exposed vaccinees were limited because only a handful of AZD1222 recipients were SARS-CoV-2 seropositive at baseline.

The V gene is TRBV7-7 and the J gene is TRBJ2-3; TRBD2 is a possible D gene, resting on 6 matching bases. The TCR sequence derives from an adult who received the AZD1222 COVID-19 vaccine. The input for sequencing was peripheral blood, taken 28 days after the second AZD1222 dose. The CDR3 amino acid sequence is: CASSLGTSTDTQYF. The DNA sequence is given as TGTGCTAGCAGCTTGGGGACTAGCACAGATACGCAGTATTTT.